The clone carrying this TCR beta chain showed up just a few times. TCRdb's table, derived via immunoSEQ multiplex PCR, lists solely in-frame clones and lacks some. The sample lists about 100,000 clones; 94% were seen once. This specimen belongs to a study of T cell changes during pregnancy in multiple sclerosis. The V end lost 5 bases, the J end lost 4 bases, and 8 bases lay between the germline ends. The germline gives CDR1 SEHNR, CDR2 FQNEAQ (reference sequence). The CDR3 is made up of 12 amino acids. The chain couples TRBV7-9 to TRBJ1-1; no reliable D call. The source is a female donor with multiple sclerosis, enrolled in a pregnancy study. This specimen was peripheral blood, taken before pregnancy. CDR3 sequence: CASSLSGTEAFF. As DNA, the CDR3 is TGTGCCAGCAGCCTTAGCGGCACTGAAGCTTTCTTT.